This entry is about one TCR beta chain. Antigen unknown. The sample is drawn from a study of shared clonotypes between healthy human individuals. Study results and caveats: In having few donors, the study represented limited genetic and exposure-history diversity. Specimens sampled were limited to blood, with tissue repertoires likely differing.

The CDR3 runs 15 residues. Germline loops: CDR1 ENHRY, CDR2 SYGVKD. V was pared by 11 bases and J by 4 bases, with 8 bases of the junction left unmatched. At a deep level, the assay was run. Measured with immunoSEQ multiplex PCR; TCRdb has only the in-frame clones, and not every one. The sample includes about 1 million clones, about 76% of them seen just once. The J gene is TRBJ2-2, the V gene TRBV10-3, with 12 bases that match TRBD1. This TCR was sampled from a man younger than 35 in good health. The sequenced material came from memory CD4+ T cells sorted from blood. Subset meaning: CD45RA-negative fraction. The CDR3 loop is CAVGTGGEATGELFF. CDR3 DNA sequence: TGTGCCGTTGGGACAGGGGGCGAGGCCACCGGGGAGCTGTTTTTT.